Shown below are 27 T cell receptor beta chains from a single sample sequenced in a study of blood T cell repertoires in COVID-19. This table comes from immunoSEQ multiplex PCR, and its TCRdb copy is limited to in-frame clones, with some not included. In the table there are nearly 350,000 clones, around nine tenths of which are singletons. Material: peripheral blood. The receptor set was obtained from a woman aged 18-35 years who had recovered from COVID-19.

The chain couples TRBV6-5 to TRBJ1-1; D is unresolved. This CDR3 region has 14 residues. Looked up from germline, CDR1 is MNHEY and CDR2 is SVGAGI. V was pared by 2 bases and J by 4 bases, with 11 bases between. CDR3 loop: CASSYHVEVTEAFF. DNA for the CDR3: TGTGCCAGCAGTTACCATGTGGAGGTCACTGAAGCTTTCTTT.

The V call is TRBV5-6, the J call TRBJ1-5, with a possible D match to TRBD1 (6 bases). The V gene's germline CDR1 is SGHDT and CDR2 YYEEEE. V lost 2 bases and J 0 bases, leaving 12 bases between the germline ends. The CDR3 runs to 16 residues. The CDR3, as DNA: TGTGCCAGCAGCTTCTTCGGACAGTATAGCAATCAGCCCCAGCATTTT. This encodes CASSFFGQYSNQPQHF.

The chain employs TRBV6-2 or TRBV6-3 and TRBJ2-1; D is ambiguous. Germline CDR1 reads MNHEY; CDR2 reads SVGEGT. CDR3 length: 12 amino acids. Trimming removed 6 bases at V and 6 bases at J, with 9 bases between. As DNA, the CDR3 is TGTGCCAGCAGCCAACTAATCAATGAGCAGTTCTTC. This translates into CASSQLINEQFF.

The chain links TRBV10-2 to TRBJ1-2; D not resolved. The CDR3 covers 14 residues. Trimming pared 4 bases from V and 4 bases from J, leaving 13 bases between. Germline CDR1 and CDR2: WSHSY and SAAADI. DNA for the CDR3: TGCGCCAGCAGTGCTAGCAGCTTAGGCTATGGCTACACCTTC. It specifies CASSASSLGYGYTF.

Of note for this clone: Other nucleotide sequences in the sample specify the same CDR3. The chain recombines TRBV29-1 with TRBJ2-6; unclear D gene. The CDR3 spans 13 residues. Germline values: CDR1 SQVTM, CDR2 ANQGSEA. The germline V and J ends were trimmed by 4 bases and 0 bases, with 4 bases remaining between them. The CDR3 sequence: CSVALSGANVLTF. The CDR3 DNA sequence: TGCAGCGTTGCCCTCTCTGGGGCCAACGTCCTGACTTTC.

In DNA, the CDR3 is TGCGCCAGCAGCTTCACAGGGGGTGGCGGCTATGGCTACACCTTC. Translating it yields CASSFTGGGGYGYTF. The genes are TRBV5-1 and TRBJ1-2; 8 bases map to TRBD1. The V gene end was trimmed by 2 bases and the J gene end by 4 bases; junction bases not matched to a gene: 7. The germline V gene has CDR1 SGHRS and CDR2 YFSETQ. CDR3 length equals 15 residues.

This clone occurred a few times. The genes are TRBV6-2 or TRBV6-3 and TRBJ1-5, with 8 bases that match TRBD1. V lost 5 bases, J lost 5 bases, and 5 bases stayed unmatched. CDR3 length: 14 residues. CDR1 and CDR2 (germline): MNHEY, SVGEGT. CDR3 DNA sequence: TGTGCCAGCAGTGAGGGACAGGAGTATCAGCCCCAGCATTTT. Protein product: CASSEGQEYQPQHF.

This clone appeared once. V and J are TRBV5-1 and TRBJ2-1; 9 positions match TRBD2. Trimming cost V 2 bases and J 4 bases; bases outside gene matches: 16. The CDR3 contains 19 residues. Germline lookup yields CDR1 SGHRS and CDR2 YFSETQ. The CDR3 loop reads CASSLNPSGIRGVYNEQFF. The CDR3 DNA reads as TGCGCCAGCAGCTTAAACCCTAGCGGGATTCGCGGGGTATACAATGAGCAGTTCTTC. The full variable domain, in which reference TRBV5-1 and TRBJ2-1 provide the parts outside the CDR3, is KAGVTQTPRYLIKTRGQQVTLSCSPISGHRSVSWYQQTPGQGLQFLFEYFSETQRNKGNFPGRFSGRQFSNSRSEMNVSTLELGDSALYLCASSLNPSGIRGVYNEQFFGPGTRLTVL.

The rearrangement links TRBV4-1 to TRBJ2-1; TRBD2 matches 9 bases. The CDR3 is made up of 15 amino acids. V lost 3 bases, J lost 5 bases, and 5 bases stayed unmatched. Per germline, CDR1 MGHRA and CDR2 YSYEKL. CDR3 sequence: CASSQRAGGNNEQFF. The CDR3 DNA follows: TGCGCCAGCAGCCAGAGAGCGGGAGGTAACAATGAGCAGTTCTTC.

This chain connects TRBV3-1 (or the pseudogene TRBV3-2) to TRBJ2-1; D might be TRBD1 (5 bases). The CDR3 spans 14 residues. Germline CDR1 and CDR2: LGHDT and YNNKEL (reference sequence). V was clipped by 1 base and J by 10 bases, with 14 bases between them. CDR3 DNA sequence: TGTGCCAGCAGCCAAGCCATGACAGTCGCGGAGCAGTTCTTC. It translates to CASSQAMTVAEQFF.

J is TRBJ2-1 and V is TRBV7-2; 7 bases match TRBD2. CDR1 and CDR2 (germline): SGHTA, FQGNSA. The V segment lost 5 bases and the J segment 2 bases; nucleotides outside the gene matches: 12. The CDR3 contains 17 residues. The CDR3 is CASSTSGLEVTYNEQFF. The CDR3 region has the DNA TGTGCCAGCAGCACTAGTGGACTAGAGGTCACCTACAATGAGCAGTTCTTC. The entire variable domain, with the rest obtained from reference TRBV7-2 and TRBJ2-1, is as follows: GAGVSQSPSNKVTEKGKDVELRCDPISGHTALYWYRQSLGQGLEFLIYFQGNSAPDKSGLPSDRFSAERTGGSVSTLTIQRTQQEDSAVYLCASSTSGLEVTYNEQFFGPGTRLTVL.

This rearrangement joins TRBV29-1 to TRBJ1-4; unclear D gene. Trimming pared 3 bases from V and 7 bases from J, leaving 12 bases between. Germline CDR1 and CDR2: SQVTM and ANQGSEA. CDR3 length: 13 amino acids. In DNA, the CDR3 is TGCAGCGTTGATAGCGGGGATCTTGAAAAACTGTTTTTT. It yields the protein CSVDSGDLEKLFF.

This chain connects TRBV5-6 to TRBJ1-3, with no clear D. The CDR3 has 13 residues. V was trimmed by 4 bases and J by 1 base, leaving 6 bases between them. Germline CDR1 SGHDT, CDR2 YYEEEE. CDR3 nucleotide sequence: TGTGCCAGCAGCCGGGGATCTGGAAACACCATATATTTT. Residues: CASSRGSGNTIYF. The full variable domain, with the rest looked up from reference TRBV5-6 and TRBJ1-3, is DAGVTQSPTHLIKTRGQQVTLRCSPKSGHDTVSWYQQALGQGPQFIFQYYEEEERQRGNFPDRFSGHQFPNYSSELNVNALLLGDSALYLCASSRGSGNTIYFGEGSWLTVV.

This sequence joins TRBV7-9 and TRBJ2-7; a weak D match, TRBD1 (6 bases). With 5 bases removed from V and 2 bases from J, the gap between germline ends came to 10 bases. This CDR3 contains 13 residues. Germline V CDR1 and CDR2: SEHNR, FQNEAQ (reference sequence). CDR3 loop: CASSQTGAYEQYV. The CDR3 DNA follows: TGTGCCAGCAGCCAGACAGGAGCCTACGAGCAGTACGTC.

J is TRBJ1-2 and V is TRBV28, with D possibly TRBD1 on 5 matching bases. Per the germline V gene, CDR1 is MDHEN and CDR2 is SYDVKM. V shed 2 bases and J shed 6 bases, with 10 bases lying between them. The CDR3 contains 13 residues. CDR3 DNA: TGTGCCAGCAGTTTAACCCCCAGGGATGGCTACACCTTC. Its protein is CASSLTPRDGYTF.

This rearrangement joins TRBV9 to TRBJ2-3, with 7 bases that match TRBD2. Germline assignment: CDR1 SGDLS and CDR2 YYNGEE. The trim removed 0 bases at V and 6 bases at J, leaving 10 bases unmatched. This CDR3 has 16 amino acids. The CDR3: CASSVAAGGSSDTQYF. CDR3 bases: TGTGCCAGCAGCGTAGCTGCTGGCGGGAGTTCGGATACGCAGTATTTT.

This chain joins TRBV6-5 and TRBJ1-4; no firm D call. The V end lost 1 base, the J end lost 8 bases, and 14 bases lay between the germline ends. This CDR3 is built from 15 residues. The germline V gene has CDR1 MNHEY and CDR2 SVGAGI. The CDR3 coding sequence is TGTGCCAGCAGTTACTTCCGACAAGAAACCGAAAAACTGTTTTTT. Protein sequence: CASSYFRQETEKLFF.

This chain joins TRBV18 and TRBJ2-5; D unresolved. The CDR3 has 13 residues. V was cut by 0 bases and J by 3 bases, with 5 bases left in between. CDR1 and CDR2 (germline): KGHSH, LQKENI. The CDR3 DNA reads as TGTGCCAGCTCACCACCTAGTAAAGAGACCCAGTACTTC. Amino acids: CASSPPSKETQYF.

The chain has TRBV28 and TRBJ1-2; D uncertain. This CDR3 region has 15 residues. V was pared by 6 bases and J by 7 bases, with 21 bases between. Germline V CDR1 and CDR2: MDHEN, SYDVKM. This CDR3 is CASRRKREIFSGYTF. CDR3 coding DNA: TGTGCCAGCAGGCGAAAAAGGGAGATTTTCTCTGGCTACACCTTC.

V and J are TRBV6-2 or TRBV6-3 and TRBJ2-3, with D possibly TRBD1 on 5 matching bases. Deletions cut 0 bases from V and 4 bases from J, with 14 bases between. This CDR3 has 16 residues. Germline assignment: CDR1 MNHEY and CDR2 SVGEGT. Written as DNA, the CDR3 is TGTGCCAGCAGTTACTCGTTCGGGCAGGGCGCAGATACGCAGTATTTT. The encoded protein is CASSYSFGQGADTQYF.

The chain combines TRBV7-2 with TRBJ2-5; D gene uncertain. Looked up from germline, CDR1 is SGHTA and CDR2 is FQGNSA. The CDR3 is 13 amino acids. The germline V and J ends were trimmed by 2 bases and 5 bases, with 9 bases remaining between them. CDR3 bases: TGTGCCAGCAGCTTATCTGTCGCGGAGACCCAGTACTTC. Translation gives CASSLSVAETQYF.

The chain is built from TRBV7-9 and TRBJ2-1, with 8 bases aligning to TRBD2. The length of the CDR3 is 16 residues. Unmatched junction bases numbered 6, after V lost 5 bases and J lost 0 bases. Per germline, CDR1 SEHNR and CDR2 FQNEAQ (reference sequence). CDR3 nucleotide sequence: TGTGCCAGCAGCGCGTTACTAGCGGTCTCCTACAATGAGCAGTTCTTC. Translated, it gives CASSALLAVSYNEQFF.

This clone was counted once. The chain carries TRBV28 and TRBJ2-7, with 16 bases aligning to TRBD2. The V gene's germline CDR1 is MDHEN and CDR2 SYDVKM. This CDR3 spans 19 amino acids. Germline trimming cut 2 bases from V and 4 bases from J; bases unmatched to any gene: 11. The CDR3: CASSLARLGTSGRGYEQYV. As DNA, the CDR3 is TGTGCCAGCAGTTTAGCTCGATTAGGGACTAGCGGGAGGGGGTACGAGCAGTACGTC.

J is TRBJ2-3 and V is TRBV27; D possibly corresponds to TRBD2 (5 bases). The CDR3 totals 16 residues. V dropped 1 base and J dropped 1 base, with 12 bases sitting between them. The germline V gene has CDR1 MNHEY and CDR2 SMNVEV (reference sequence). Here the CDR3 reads CASSLFPSGGTDTQYF. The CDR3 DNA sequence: TGTGCCAGCAGTTTATTTCCCAGCGGTGGCACAGATACGCAGTATTTT.

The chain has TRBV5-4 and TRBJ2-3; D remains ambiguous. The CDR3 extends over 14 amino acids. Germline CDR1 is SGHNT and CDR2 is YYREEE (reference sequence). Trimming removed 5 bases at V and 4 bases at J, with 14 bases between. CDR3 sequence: CASSSLAAPDTQYF. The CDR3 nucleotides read TGTGCCAGCAGTTCCTTGGCGGCCCCAGATACGCAGTATTTT.

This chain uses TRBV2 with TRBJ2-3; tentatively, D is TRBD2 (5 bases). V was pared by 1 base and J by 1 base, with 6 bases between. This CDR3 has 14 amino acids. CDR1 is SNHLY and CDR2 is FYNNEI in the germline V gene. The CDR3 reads CASSEDGGTDTQYF. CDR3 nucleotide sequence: TGTGCCAGCAGTGAAGACGGGGGCACAGATACGCAGTATTTT.

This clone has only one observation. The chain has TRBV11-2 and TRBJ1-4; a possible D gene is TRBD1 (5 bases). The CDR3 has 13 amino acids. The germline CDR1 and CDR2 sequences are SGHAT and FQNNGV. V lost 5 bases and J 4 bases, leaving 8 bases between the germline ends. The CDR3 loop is CASSPDSNEKLFF. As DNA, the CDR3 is TGTGCCAGCAGCCCCGACAGTAATGAAAAACTGTTTTTT.